A single sample gave rise to the 18 T cell receptor beta chains below, sequenced in a study of T cell changes during pregnancy in multiple sclerosis. Sequencing used immunoSEQ multiplex PCR; TCRdb keeps in-frame clones, though not all of them. The sample holds about 40,000 clones, approximately 91% seen once. Here the sequenced sample was CD4+ T cells from peripheral blood mononuclear cells, taken before pregnancy. The receptor source for this set is a female donor with multiple sclerosis, enrolled in a pregnancy study.

The J gene is TRBJ2-3, the V gene TRBV5-6; 8 nucleotides match TRBD1. CDR3 length equals 16 residues. V shed 1 base, J shed 5 bases, and the junction held 9 bases outside the gene matches. Germline CDR1 is SGHDT and CDR2 is YYEEEE. CDR3 nucleotides: TGTGCCAGCAGCTTGCCCGACAGGGGCATTTTAGATACGCAGTATTTT. It specifies CASSLPDRGILDTQYF.

This clone was detected only once. V usage is TRBV5-4 and J usage is TRBJ1-1; 9 nucleotides match TRBD1. Per germline, CDR1 SGHNT and CDR2 YYREEE (reference sequence). The CDR3 is 15 amino acids. The V segment lost 0 bases and the J segment 4 bases; nucleotides outside the gene matches: 4. The CDR3 DNA reads TGTGCCAGCAGCTTGGGACAGGGGGGAGGCACTGAAGCTTTCTTT. Translating gives CASSLGQGGGTEAFF.

The chain is built from TRBV10-3 and TRBJ2-7, with 10 nucleotides matching TRBD2. Trimming took 2 bases from V and 5 from J; bases not matched to a gene: 6. This CDR3 comprises 15 residues. Germline-derived CDR1 and CDR2 are ENHRY and SYGVKD. The CDR3 sequence: CAISEETSGDDEQYF. The CDR3 nucleotides are TGTGCCATCAGTGAGGAAACTAGCGGGGACGACGAGCAGTACTTC.

The gene calls are TRBV7-9 and TRBJ1-2; the D gene is possibly TRBD1 (5 bases). CDR1 is SEHNR and CDR2 is FQNEAQ in the germline V gene (reference sequence). Trimming shortened V by 5 bases and J by 4 bases, and 17 bases separated the two germline ends. This CDR3 contains 15 residues. CDR3 sequence (DNA): TGTGCCAGCAGCCCTGTTGGGCAGGGCCCCTATGGCTACACCTTC. Its protein is CASSPVGQGPYGYTF.

The chain is built from TRBV30 and TRBJ1-3; D possibly corresponds to TRBD1 (6 bases). V lost 5 bases and J 0 bases, leaving 11 bases between the germline ends. This CDR3 comprises 14 residues. Per the germline V gene, CDR1 is GTSNPN and CDR2 is SVGIG (reference sequence). The CDR3, as DNA: TGTGCCTGGGAACAGGGCCACTCTGGAAACACCATATATTTT. Protein sequence: CAWEQGHSGNTIYF.

The chain recombines TRBV7-8 with TRBJ1-3; 8 bases line up with TRBD1. Germline CDR1 is SGHVS and CDR2 is FQNEAQ. V lost 5 bases to trimming and J lost 0 bases; unmatched junction nucleotides: 6. The CDR3 totals 16 residues. Here the CDR3 DNA reads TGTGCCAGCAGCAGAGACAGGGGAAGCTCTGGAAACACCATATATTTT. Amino acids: CASSRDRGSSGNTIYF.

This chain joins TRBV5-4 and TRBJ1-1, with TRBD1 matching over 7 bases. The V gene's germline CDR1 is SGHNT and CDR2 YYREEE (reference sequence). Trimming at V came to 4 bases and at J to 1 base, leaving 7 bases not matched to a gene. This CDR3 is built from 15 residues. CDR3 DNA: TGTGCCAGCAGCCCCCAGCAGGGGGAGAACACTGAAGCTTTCTTT. This encodes CASSPQQGENTEAFF.

The rearrangement uses TRBV30 and TRBJ1-2; 7 bases are shared with TRBD1. Germline V CDR1 and CDR2: GTSNPN, SVGIG (reference sequence). Unmatched junction bases numbered 6, after V lost 4 bases and J lost 4 bases. The CDR3 runs 13 residues. Here the CDR3 reads CAWTDRALYGYTF. CDR3 nucleotide sequence: TGTGCCTGGACCGACAGGGCCCTCTATGGCTACACCTTC. Filled out from reference TRBV30 and TRBJ1-2, the complete variable domain reads SQTIHQWPATLVQPVGSPLSLECTVEGTSNPNLYWYRQAAGRGLQLLFYSVGIGQISSEVPQNLSASRPQDRQFILSSKKLLLSDSGFYLCAWTDRALYGYTFGSGTRLTVV.

J is TRBJ1-5 and V is TRBV4-1, with 8 positions matching TRBD1. The J segment lost 7 bases and the V segment lost 4 bases, leaving 9 bases of the junction unmatched. This CDR3 comprises 15 residues. Germline-derived CDR1 and CDR2 are MGHRA and YSYEKL. The CDR3 DNA is TGCGCCAGCAGCCCAGCGGACAGGGAGGGGCAGCCCCAGCATTTT. Protein product: CASSPADREGQPQHF.

The V gene is TRBV6-1, the J gene TRBJ1-6, with a tentative D call TRBD1 (5 bases). The CDR3 spans 16 residues. V lost 4 bases and J 6 bases, leaving 16 bases between the germline ends. Germline loops: CDR1 MNHNS, CDR2 SASEGT. DNA of the CDR3: TGTGCCAGCAGTGGGCCCGGGGGTATGGGTAATTCACCCCTCCACTTT. It translates to CASSGPGGMGNSPLHF.

The chain combines TRBV9 with TRBJ1-1; D possibly corresponds to TRBD1 (6 bases). The V and J ends lost 0 bases and 1 base respectively, with 10 bases between them. The CDR3 consists of 15 residues. Germline lookup yields CDR1 SGDLS and CDR2 YYNGEE. CDR3 nucleotide sequence: TGTGCCAGCAGCGTAGAAGGGGGATGGAACACTGAAGCTTTCTTT. Encoded protein: CASSVEGGWNTEAFF.

J is TRBJ2-7 and V is TRBV5-5; D is perhaps TRBD2 (5 bases). The CDR3 is made up of 13 amino acids. Per the germline V gene, CDR1 is SGHKS and CDR2 is YYEKEE (reference sequence). Between the trimmed V and J ends, which lost 1 base and 2 bases, there was a span of 7 bases. CDR3 in amino acids: CASSLSGPYEQYF. The DNA for the CDR3 is TGTGCCAGCAGCTTGAGCGGTCCCTACGAGCAGTACTTC.

The rearrangement links TRBV2 to TRBJ1-5; 11 nucleotides align to TRBD1. The CDR3 length is 15 residues. Germline V gene data show CDR1 as SNHLY and CDR2 as FYNNEI. The J segment lost 5 bases and the V segment lost 5 bases, leaving 5 bases of the junction unmatched. DNA for the CDR3: TGTGCCAGCAGTCCCGGGACAGGGGGTTATCAGCCCCAGCATTTT. It specifies CASSPGTGGYQPQHF.

V and J are TRBV7-9 and TRBJ2-7, with TRBD1 matching over 9 bases. Trimming at V came to 7 bases and at J to 4 bases, leaving 8 bases not matched to a gene. CDR1 and CDR2 (germline): SEHNR, FQNEAQ (reference sequence). The CDR3 is made up of 14 amino acids. In nucleotides, the CDR3 is TGTGCCAGCAAAGCCGGGACAGGGTTGTACGAGCAGTACTTC. Its protein product is CASKAGTGLYEQYF. Variable domain in full (rest from reference TRBV7-9 and TRBJ2-7): DTGVSQNPRHKITKRGQNVTFRCDPISEHNRLYWYRQTLGQGPEFLTYFQNEAQLEKSRLLSDRFSAERPKGSFSTLEIQRTEQGDSAMYLCASKAGTGLYEQYFGPGTRLTVT.

This chain connects TRBV11-2 to TRBJ1-2; possible D gene TRBD1, 5 bases. V was trimmed by 4 bases and J by 2 bases, leaving 23 bases between them. The CDR3 has 18 residues. Germline loops: CDR1 SGHAT, CDR2 FQNNGV. Written as DNA, the CDR3 is TGTGCCAGCAGCTCCGGGGAAATGGGTTCTGGGGGGAACTATGGCTACACCTTC. Its translation: CASSSGEMGSGGNYGYTF.

The chain combines TRBV29-1 with TRBJ2-3; D possibly corresponds to TRBD1 (6 bases). The CDR3 sequence is 14 residues long. Germline lookup yields CDR1 SQVTM and CDR2 ANQGSEA. V was pared by 4 bases and J by 2 bases, with 13 bases between. CDR3 protein: CSVGRGPNTDTQYF. In DNA, the CDR3 is TGCAGCGTTGGCAGGGGTCCGAACACAGATACGCAGTATTTT.

V gene TRBV5-4 combines with J gene TRBJ1-2; weak D call: TRBD1 (6 bases). This CDR3 contains 15 residues. The germline V gene has CDR1 SGHNT and CDR2 YYREEE (reference sequence). V was trimmed by 2 bases and J by 1 base, leaving 12 bases between them. The CDR3 spells CASSFGDRINYGYTF. CDR3 DNA: TGTGCCAGCAGCTTTGGAGACAGGATTAACTATGGCTACACCTTC.

This sequence joins TRBV9 and TRBJ1-6; TRBD1 is a possible D gene (5 bases). This CDR3 is built from 14 residues. The germline gives CDR1 SGDLS, CDR2 YYNGEE. V was trimmed by 2 bases and J by 10 bases, leaving 13 bases between them. CDR3 nucleotide sequence: TGTGCCAGCAGCGTCGCAGACAGAGGATCACCCCTCCACTTT. Translating it yields CASSVADRGSPLHF. The entire variable domain, with the rest obtained from reference TRBV9 and TRBJ1-6, is as follows: DSGVTQTPKHLITATGQRVTLRCSPRSGDLSVYWYQQSLDQGLQFLIQYYNGEERAKGNILERFSAQQFPDLHSELNLSSLELGDSALYFCASSVADRGSPLHFGNGTRLTVT.